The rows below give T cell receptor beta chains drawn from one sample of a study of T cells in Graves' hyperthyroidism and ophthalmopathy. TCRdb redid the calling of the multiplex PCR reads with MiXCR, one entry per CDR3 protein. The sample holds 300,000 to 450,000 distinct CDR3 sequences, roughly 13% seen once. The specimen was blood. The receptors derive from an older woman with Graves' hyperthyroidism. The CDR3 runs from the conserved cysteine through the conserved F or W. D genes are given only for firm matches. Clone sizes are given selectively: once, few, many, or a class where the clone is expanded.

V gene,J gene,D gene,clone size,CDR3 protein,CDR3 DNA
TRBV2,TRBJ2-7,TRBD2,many,CASSETSGSVEQYF,TGTGCCAGCAGTGAAACTAGCGGGAGTGTCGAGCAGTACTTC
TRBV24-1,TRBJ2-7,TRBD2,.,CATSVWREDHYEQYF,TGTGCCACCAGTGTTTGGCGGGAGGACCACTACGAGCAGTACTTC
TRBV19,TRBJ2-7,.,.,CASSMGGLYEQYF,TGTGCCAGTAGTATGGGGGGACTCTACGAGCAGTACTTC
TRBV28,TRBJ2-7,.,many,CASSFPPSGKDEQYF,TGTGCCAGCAGTTTCCCTCCGTCGGGTAAGGACGAGCAGTACTTC
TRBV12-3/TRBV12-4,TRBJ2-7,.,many,CASSPTQGYEQYF,TGTGCCAGCAGTCCGACACAGGGTTACGAGCAGTACTTC
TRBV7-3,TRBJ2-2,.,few,CASSSMQAGELFF,TGTGCCAGCAGTTCGATGCAGGCCGGGGAGCTGTTTTTT
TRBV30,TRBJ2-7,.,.,CAWKQGAGDYEQYF,TGTGCCTGGAAGCAGGGGGCGGGGGACTACGAGCAGTACTTC
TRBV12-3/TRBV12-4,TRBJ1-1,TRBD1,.,CASSWDRGAEAFF,TGTGCCAGCAGTTGGGACAGGGGAGCTGAAGCTTTCTTT
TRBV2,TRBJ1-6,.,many,CASSAGNNSPLHF,TGTGCCAGCAGTGCCGGAAATAATTCACCCCTCCACTTT
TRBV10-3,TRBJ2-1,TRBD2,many,CAISEEGAGVNEQFF,TGTGCCATCAGTGAAGAGGGAGCGGGAGTCAATGAGCAGTTCTTC
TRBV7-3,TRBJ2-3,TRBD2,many,CASSISGRAVDTQYF,TGTGCCAGCAGCATTAGCGGGAGGGCCGTAGATACGCAGTATTTT
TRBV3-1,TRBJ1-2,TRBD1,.,CASSQGAGGIYGYTF,TGTGCCAGCAGCCAGGGTGCAGGGGGGATCTATGGCTACACCTTC
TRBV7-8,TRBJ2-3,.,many,CASTPTGDTQYF,TGTGCCAGCACCCCGACAGGAGATACGCAGTATTTT
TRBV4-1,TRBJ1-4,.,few,CASSRDVATNEKLFF,TGCGCCAGCAGCCGGGACGTTGCAACTAATGAAAAACTGTTTTTT
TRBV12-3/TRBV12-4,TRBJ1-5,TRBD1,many,CASTDRGQDQPQHF,TGTGCCAGCACCGACAGGGGGCAGGATCAGCCCCAGCATTTT
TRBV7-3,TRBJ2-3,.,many,CASSPRGRTDTQYF,TGTGCCAGCAGCCCCAGAGGCCGCACAGATACGCAGTATTTT
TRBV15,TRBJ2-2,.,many,CATSKAAVVSGELFF,TGTGCCACCAGCAAAGCAGCGGTGGTTTCCGGGGAGCTGTTTTTT
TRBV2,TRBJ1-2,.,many,CASRRDRNNNYGYTF,TGTGCCAGCAGGAGAGACAGAAACAATAACTATGGCTACACCTTC
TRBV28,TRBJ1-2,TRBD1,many,CASSFWGQNYGYTF,TGTGCCAGCAGTTTTTGGGGACAGAACTATGGCTACACCTTC
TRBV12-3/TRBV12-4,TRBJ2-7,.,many,CASSPLGTPYEQYF,TGTGCCAGCAGTCCCCTAGGTACTCCCTACGAGCAGTACTTC